A single sample is the source of the 2 T cell receptor beta chains below, sequenced in a study of T-cell reconstitution after alpha-beta-depleted transplantation in children. Using unique molecular identifiers, the investigators prepared the TCRbeta library. MiXCR, applied by TCRdb to the PCR reads, yields one record per CDR3 protein. Among roughly 220,000 distinct CDR3 sequences listed, 9.7% were seen once. The sequencing here drew on PBMCs from the stem cell graft donor, taken from the stem cell graft. These receptors came from a human donor who donated a stem cell graft to a child with SCID.

This clonotype appeared many times. The J gene is TRBJ2-5, the V gene TRBV20-1; 9 bases line up with TRBD1. Germline V gives CDR1 DFQATT, CDR2 SNEGSKA (reference sequence). The J segment lost 4 bases and the V segment lost 3 bases, leaving 3 bases of the junction unmatched. This CDR3 is built from 13 residues. The chain's CDR3 is CSARGQGSETQYF. CDR3 in DNA: TGCAGTGCTAGGGGACAGGGTTCAGAGACCCAGTACTTC.

The J gene is TRBJ1-1, the V gene TRBV5-1, with D maybe TRBD1 (5 bases). Germline-derived CDR1 and CDR2 are SGHRS and YFSETQ. V lost 4 bases to trimming and J lost 5 bases, with 18 bases between them. CDR3 size: 15 residues. The CDR3 sequence is CASSPRPGGSTEAFF. In DNA form, the CDR3 reads TGCGCCAGCAGCCCCCGCCCCGGGGGTTCAACTGAAGCTTTCTTT.